A single sample is the source of the 23 T cell receptor beta chains below, sequenced in a study of T-cell reconstitution after alpha-beta-depleted transplantation in children. A TCRbeta library incorporating unique molecular identifiers was prepared. TCRdb re-called the PCR reads through MiXCR, storing one row per CDR3 protein. Here the sample spans about 180,000 distinct CDR3 sequences, roughly 11% being singletons. The material was PBMCs, obtained before TCRalphabeta/CD19-depleted stem cell transplant. These receptors all come from a boy under 10 years old with acute myeloid leukemia, due to receive a stem cell transplant.

This clonotype was counted a few times. The chain links TRBV3-1 to TRBJ1-2; tentative D call: TRBD1 (5 bases). Germline V gene sequence: CDR1 LGHDT, CDR2 YNNKEL (reference sequence). V was clipped by 6 bases and J by 1 base, with 12 bases between them. The CDR3 runs 14 residues. CDR3 residues: CASSPLGDNYGYTF. CDR3 bases: TGTGCCAGCAGTCCGCTGGGGGATAACTATGGCTACACCTTC.

This clonotype was observed once. This chain links TRBV20-1 with TRBJ2-2, with 9 bases fitting TRBD2. CDR1 DFQATT and CDR2 SNEGSKA come from the germline V gene (reference sequence). CDR3 length equals 18 residues. V shed 2 bases and J 6 bases; nucleotides not matched to a gene: 16. The CDR3 sequence: CSARFGSGSLMVAGELFF. The CDR3 region has the DNA TGCAGTGCTAGATTCGGTAGCGGGAGTTTAATGGTCGCCGGGGAGCTGTTTTTT.

This clonotype has a count of ten or more. The genes are TRBV20-1 and TRBJ2-4; 11 nucleotides align to TRBD1. There are 18 residues in the CDR3. Trimming removed 5 bases from V and 2 bases from J; junction bases left unmatched: 14. Germline-derived CDR1 and CDR2 are DFQATT and SNEGSKA (reference sequence). Written as DNA, the CDR3 is TGCAGTGCTCCAACCGGGACAGGGGGATTCCTACCCAAAAACATTCAGTACTTC. It is translated as CSAPTGTGGFLPKNIQYF.

This clonotype was seen at least ten times. The chain links TRBV7-2 to TRBJ1-1, with a possible D match to TRBD1 (5 bases). From germline, CDR1 is SGHTA and CDR2 FQGNSA. The V end lost 6 bases, the J end lost 0 bases, and 14 bases lay between the germline ends. The CDR3 is 15 amino acids. The DNA for the CDR3 is TGTGCCAGCAGAATAAATGTGGACATGAACACTGAAGCTTTCTTT. Translating it yields CASRINVDMNTEAFF.

The chain uses TRBV20-1 and TRBJ2-6; 14 nucleotides match TRBD2. Per the germline V gene, CDR1 is DFQATT and CDR2 is SNEGSKA (reference sequence). The CDR3 contains 15 residues. With V trimmed by 0 bases and J by 15 bases, 7 bases remained unmatched. CDR3 loop: CSARESGTSGSHLTF. In DNA form, the CDR3 reads TGCAGTGCTAGAGAGTCCGGGACTAGCGGGAGCCACCTGACTTTC.

Many counts were recorded for this clonotype. This sequence joins TRBV5-1 and TRBJ2-7; D is perhaps TRBD2 (5 bases). The germline gives CDR1 SGHRS, CDR2 YFSETQ. This CDR3 has 13 amino acids. Trimming took 0 bases from V and 3 from J, leaving 7 bases between them. In nucleotides, the CDR3 is TGCGCCAGCAGCTTGGGACGGGACTACGAGCAGTACGTC. Translated, it gives CASSLGRDYEQYV.

This clonotype was seen at least ten times. This chain joins TRBV5-1 and TRBJ2-3; 7 bases are shared with TRBD2. CDR3 length equals 15 residues. Germline loops: CDR1 SGHRS, CDR2 YFSETQ. With V trimmed by 0 bases and J by 3 bases, 4 bases remained unmatched. The CDR3 spells CASSLGLAETDTQYF. The CDR3 DNA reads as TGCGCCAGCAGCTTGGGTCTAGCGGAAACAGATACGCAGTATTTT.

At least ten counts were recorded for this clonotype. This sequence joins TRBV28 and TRBJ2-1; the D call may be TRBD1 or TRBD2 (7 bases each). This CDR3 is built from 15 residues. The germline V gene encodes CDR1 MDHEN and CDR2 SYDVKM. Trimming left V 5 bases short and J 6 bases short, with 17 bases between. The chain's CDR3 is CASSGAGGAVNEQFF. The CDR3 coding sequence is TGTGCCAGCAGTGGGGCAGGGGGGGCAGTCAATGAGCAGTTCTTC.

This clonotype was counted ten times or more. V and J are TRBV15 and TRBJ1-6; D is unresolved. V was clipped by 0 bases and J by 7 bases, with 1 base between them. CDR3 length: 12 residues. Germline V gene sequence: CDR1 LNHNV, CDR2 YYDKDF (reference sequence). The CDR3 here is CATSRENSPLHF. DNA of the CDR3: TGTGCCACCAGCAGAGAAAATTCACCCCTCCACTTT.

This clonotype showed up many times. The chain joins TRBV20-1 to TRBJ2-3; 10 positions match TRBD1. CDR3 length: 14 residues. J was trimmed by 6 bases and V by 5 bases; bases with no gene match: 8. Per germline, CDR1 DFQATT and CDR2 SNEGSKA (reference sequence). For the CDR3, the DNA is TGCAGTGCTCATGACAGGGGGCGAGGGGATACGCAGTATTTT. This sequence encodes CSAHDRGRGDTQYF.

The sample holds many counts of this clonotype. The chain has TRBV5-5 and TRBJ2-3; D not resolved. Germline V lookup: CDR1 SGHKS, CDR2 YYEKEE (reference sequence). There are 13 residues in the CDR3. The V gene lost 4 bases and the J gene lost 4 bases, with 10 bases spanning the gap. DNA of the CDR3: TGTGCCAGCAGCCTGATGAATCCAGATACGCAGTATTTT. Amino acid sequence: CASSLMNPDTQYF.

This clonotype was seen at least ten times. Just one base apart from a much larger clone, this may be a read error. The chain uses TRBV5-1 and TRBJ2-2; TRBD1 aligns across 10 bases. The ends lost 4 bases at V and 2 bases at J; junction bases unmatched: 2. Germline V gene sequence: CDR1 SGHRS, CDR2 YFSETQ. The CDR3 runs 15 residues. The CDR3 nucleotides are TGCGCCAGCAGCCCGACAGGGGGCAACACCGGGGAGCTGTTTTTT. Its translation is CASSPTGGNTGELFF.

The chain carries TRBV4-2 and TRBJ1-6; 8 nucleotides match TRBD1. The CDR3 is made up of 15 amino acids. Trimming cost V 0 bases and J 10 bases; bases outside gene matches: 5. Germline CDR1 reads LGHNA; CDR2 reads YNFKEQ. The CDR3 nucleotides read TGTGCCAGCAGCCAAGAAGATGGACAGGGATCACCCCTCCACTTT. Its protein is CASSQEDGQGSPLHF.

This clonotype was picked up many times. This rearrangement joins TRBV5-6 to TRBJ2-5, with 7 bases identical to TRBD1. The CDR3 consists of 15 residues. Unmatched junction bases numbered 6, after V lost 2 bases and J lost 2 bases. Germline V gives CDR1 SGHDT, CDR2 YYEEEE. CDR3 in amino acids: CASSFPTGWQETQYF. As DNA, the CDR3 is TGTGCCAGCAGCTTCCCGACAGGGTGGCAAGAGACCCAGTACTTC.

This clonotype has at least ten counts. V is TRBV5-1 and J is TRBJ2-3; no clear D gene. V dropped 6 bases and J dropped 2 bases, with 10 bases sitting between them. Germline assignment: CDR1 SGHRS and CDR2 YFSETQ. The CDR3 runs 13 residues. The CDR3 here is CASTTDLTDTQYF. The CDR3 DNA follows: TGCGCCAGCACCACTGACCTCACAGATACGCAGTATTTT.

Concerning this clonotype: Sequence at one end of the junction differs from germline and may be a read error. The rearrangement uses TRBV29-1 and TRBJ1-2; no reliable D call. The CDR3 is 14 residues long. Germline V gene data show CDR1 as SQVTM and CDR2 as ANQGSEA. CDR3 loop: CSVVWQPLYEGDSF. The CDR3 DNA reads TGCAGCGTTGTTTGGCAGCCTCTTTACGAGGGCGACTCCTTC.

This clonotype was seen repeatedly, ten times or more. The chain employs TRBV29-1 and TRBJ2-1; TRBD2 matches 10 bases. Germline assignment: CDR1 SQVTM and CDR2 ANQGSEA. The ends lost 4 bases at V and 7 bases at J; junction bases unmatched: 13. CDR3 length: 16 amino acids. The CDR3 loop is CSVVGLAGEIGNEQFF. DNA for the CDR3: TGCAGCGTTGTTGGCCTAGCGGGAGAGATCGGAAATGAGCAGTTCTTC.

This clonotype was seen ten or more times. V is TRBV27 and J is TRBJ1-1; perhaps TRBD1 as D (5 bases). In germline, CDR1 is MNHEY, CDR2 SMNVEV (reference sequence). The CDR3 spans 16 residues. V gave up 5 bases and J gave up 1 base, with 17 bases separating them. This CDR3 is CASSPNRGGSNTEAFF. CDR3 DNA: TGTGCCAGCAGTCCGAACCGGGGGGGATCGAACACTGAAGCTTTCTTT.

The sample holds many counts of this clonotype. The chain links TRBV24-1 to TRBJ2-1, with D unresolved. Germline lookup yields CDR1 KGHDR and CDR2 SFDVKD. The CDR3 is 15 amino acids. The V and J ends lost 2 bases and 0 bases respectively, with 7 bases between them. CDR3 loop: CATSDYAGSYNEQFF. The CDR3 DNA is TGTGCCACCAGTGATTATGCCGGCTCCTACAATGAGCAGTTCTTC.

This clonotype has at least ten counts. The chain carries TRBV20-1 and TRBJ1-2, with 7 bases that match TRBD1. Losses at the gene ends were 3 bases for V and 4 bases for J; bases not matched to a gene: 11. There are 15 residues in the CDR3. Looked up from germline, CDR1 is DFQATT and CDR2 is SNEGSKA (reference sequence). CDR3 sequence (DNA): TGCAGTGCTAGTCCTGCGGGACAGCCAATCTATGGCTACACCTTC. The encoded protein is CSASPAGQPIYGYTF.

This clonotype occurred many times. J is TRBJ2-6 and V is TRBV12-3 or TRBV12-4; D unclear. Deletions cut 7 bases from V and 4 bases from J, with 11 bases between. The CDR3 contains 14 residues. CDR3 region: CASIPGSGANVLTF. The CDR3 region has the DNA TGTGCCAGCATCCCCGGATCCGGGGCCAACGTCCTGACTTTC.

This clonotype has at least ten counts. The rearrangement uses TRBV20-1 and TRBJ2-3; TRBD2 matches 12 bases. CDR3 length: 18 amino acids. V shed 6 bases, J shed 4 bases, and the junction held 17 bases outside the gene matches. Germline values: CDR1 DFQATT, CDR2 SNEGSKA (reference sequence). The CDR3 sequence is CSADTGGTSGLLADTQYF. Here the CDR3 DNA reads TGCAGTGCCGACACGGGAGGGACTAGCGGGCTATTGGCAGATACGCAGTATTTT.

At least ten counts were recorded for this clonotype. The chain is built from TRBV12-3 or TRBV12-4 and TRBJ1-5; tentatively, D is TRBD1 (6 bases). The V end was cut by 6 bases, the J end by 5 bases, with 14 bases between. The CDR3 runs to 14 residues. In DNA, the CDR3 is TGTGCCAGCAGGGCTAGGGGGGCGGATCAGCCCCAGCATTTT. This sequence encodes CASRARGADQPQHF.